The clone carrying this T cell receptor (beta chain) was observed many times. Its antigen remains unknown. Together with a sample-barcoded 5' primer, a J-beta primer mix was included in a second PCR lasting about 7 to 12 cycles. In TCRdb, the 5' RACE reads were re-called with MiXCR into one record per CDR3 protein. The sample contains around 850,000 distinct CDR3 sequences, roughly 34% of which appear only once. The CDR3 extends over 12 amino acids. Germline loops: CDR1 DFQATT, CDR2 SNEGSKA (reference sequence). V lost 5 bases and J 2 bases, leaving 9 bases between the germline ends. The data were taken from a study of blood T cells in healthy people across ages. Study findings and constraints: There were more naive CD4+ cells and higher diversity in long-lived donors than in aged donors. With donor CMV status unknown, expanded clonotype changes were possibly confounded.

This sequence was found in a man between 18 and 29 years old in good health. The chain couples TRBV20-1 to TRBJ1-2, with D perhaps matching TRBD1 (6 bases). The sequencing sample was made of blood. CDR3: CSAPQGNYGYTF. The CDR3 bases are TGCAGTGCTCCGCAGGGGAACTATGGCTACACCTTC.